This T cell receptor (beta chain) appears in the sequencing data of a study of cytomegalovirus exposure and HLA in healthy donors. Germline CDR1 reads LNHNV; CDR2 reads YYDKDF (reference sequence). The CDR3 consists of 20 residues. Trimming stripped 3 bases from V and 2 bases from J, with 26 bases between. Separate from the approximately 700-subject first cohort was the approximately 120-subject validation cohort, to which the donors belonged. Clones were sequenced by immunoSEQ multiplex PCR, and TCRdb holds only the in-frame ones, with some missing. Of fewer than 130,000 clones in the sample, 88% were seen once.

This receptor was taken from a woman in her twenties or thirties in good health and CMV-seropositive. The sequenced sample consisted of PBMCs. The rearrangement joins TRBV15 to TRBJ1-5; maybe TRBD1 (5 bases). CDR3 protein: CATSSTTPPAGVVGNQPQHF. CDR3 in DNA: TGTGCCACCAGCAGTACAACGCCTCCGGCGGGGGTTGTAGGCAATCAGCCCCAGCATTTT.